Detailed here is one TCR beta chain. Antigen: not known. The protocol was immunoSEQ multiplex PCR, while the TCRdb copy is restricted to in-frame clones and leaves out a portion. This table holds roughly 12,000 clones, 65% to 75% found once. This sample is part of a study of tumor-infiltrating lymphocytes in localized non-small cell lung cancer. Looking at the study overall: Some samples were collected after neoadjuvant chemotherapy; smokers, never-smokers and several histologies were included.

The length of the CDR3 is 17 residues. Deletions cut 5 bases from V and 4 bases from J, with 19 bases between. In germline, CDR1 is SGHKS, CDR2 YYEKEE (reference sequence). Study-level points and caveats: Each assay used a separate piece of the same tissue. Not all patients were TCR sequenced, owing to tissue quantity.

The TCR comes from a human donor with non-small cell lung cancer. The sample taken for sequencing was uninvolved lung tissue not adjacent to the tumor. The genes are TRBV5-5 and TRBJ2-6; unclear D gene. CDR3 in DNA: TGTGCCAGCAGTCCTCAAAGGTCATCTACCGGGGCCAACGTCCTGACTTTC. Its protein product is CASSPQRSSTGANVLTF.